The next 17 T cell receptor beta chains were all read from a single sample in a study of spatial heterogeneity in lung cancer. TCRdb reprocessed the 5' RACE reads with MiXCR, giving one entry per CDR3 protein. The repertoire includes some 100,000 distinct CDR3 sequences, 4% to 4.5% of them detected once, and 21% sits in the top ten. Study-wide points: Tumoral mutation counts were tracked by counts of expanded intratumoral alpha and beta TCRs.

Time point: sample taken at primary tumor resection. These receptors have no identified antigens. The material sequenced was lung tumor tissue, taken at surgery. Source of these receptors: a male donor with early-stage non-small cell lung cancer.

In its sample, this clonotype was seen many times. The rearrangement links TRBV20-1 to TRBJ2-1; 9 positions match TRBD2. The CDR3 runs 17 residues. J was trimmed by 3 bases and V by 0 bases; bases with no gene match: 9. CDR1 is DFQATT, CDR2 SNEGSKA, per germline (reference sequence). CDR3 nucleotide sequence: TGCAGTGCTAGAGACCCTCCTAGCGGGACCCTCTACAATGAGCAGTTCTTC. Encoded protein: CSARDPPSGTLYNEQFF.

This clonotype was counted a few times. This chain links TRBV29-1 with TRBJ2-1; possible D gene TRBD2, 6 bases. CDR1 and CDR2 (germline): SQVTM, ANQGSEA. Trimming took 6 bases from V and 5 from J, leaving 23 bases between them. CDR3 length: 16 residues. The CDR3 reads CSVAKPGPRENNEQFF. DNA for the CDR3: TGCAGCGTAGCTAAACCGGGACCGCGGGAAAACAATGAGCAGTTCTTC.

This clonotype was seen ten or more times. The chain couples TRBV14 to TRBJ1-3, with a tentative D call TRBD1 (5 bases). Germline V gene lookup returns CDR1 SGHDN and CDR2 FVKESK. The CDR3 is 13 residues long. V gave up 0 bases and J gave up 8 bases, with 8 bases separating them. The CDR3 is CASSQDLGDTIYF. In DNA, the CDR3 is TGTGCCAGCAGCCAAGATCTGGGGGACACCATATATTTT.

The table lists this clonotype with many counts. This chain links TRBV23-1 with TRBJ2-1; 7 bases line up with TRBD2. TRBV23-1 is an ORF; its function is uncertain. V was clipped by 4 bases and J by 0 bases; unmatched bases: 18. The length of the CDR3 is 20 residues. The CDR3: CASSPRKGIRGEVSYNEQFF. The CDR3 region has the DNA TGCGCCAGCAGTCCGCGAAAGGGTATCCGGGGGGAGGTCTCCTACAATGAGCAGTTCTTC.

This clonotype was seen repeatedly, ten times or more. The V gene is TRBV9, the J gene TRBJ1-1; 7 bases match TRBD1. Trimming at V came to 1 base and at J to 6 bases, leaving 6 bases not matched to a gene. Germline V CDR1 and CDR2: SGDLS, YYNGEE. CDR3 size: 14 residues. The CDR3 DNA reads as TGTGCCAGCAGCGTACAGGGGGACGGGGCTGAAGCTTTCTTT. This sequence encodes CASSVQGDGAEAFF. Using reference TRBV9 and TRBJ1-1 for the parts outside the CDR3, the full variable domain is DSGVTQTPKHLITATGQRVTLRCSPRSGDLSVYWYQQSLDQGLQFLIQYYNGEERAKGNILERFSAQQFPDLHSELNLSSLELGDSALYFCASSVQGDGAEAFFGQGTRLTVV.

The table lists this clonotype with many counts. V is TRBV5-1 and J is TRBJ2-5, with 7 bases identical to TRBD1. V lost 3 bases and J lost 3; bases outside the gene matches: 5. CDR3 size: 14 residues. CDR1 is SGHRS, CDR2 YFSETQ, per germline. Here the CDR3 DNA reads TGCGCCAGCAGCTCAGCCGGGACAGAAGAGACCCAGTACTTC. This encodes CASSSAGTEETQYF.

This clonotype has at least ten counts. CDR3 DNA: TGTGCCAGCAGCAGACACTCTGGGGCCAACGTCCTGACTTTC. This gives the protein CASSRHSGANVLTF. This chain joins TRBV25-1 and TRBJ2-6; D unclear. The CDR3 spans 14 residues. Trimming took 6 bases from V and 0 from J, leaving 6 bases between them. CDR1 and CDR2 (germline): MGHDK, SYGVNS.

This clonotype showed up many times. CDR3 loop: CATSDSRTANTGELFF. CDR3 in DNA: TGTGCCACCAGTGATTCACGGACCGCGAACACCGGGGAGCTGTTTTTT. The genes are TRBV24-1 and TRBJ2-2; D remains unclear. The V and J ends lost 2 bases and 0 bases respectively, with 9 bases between them. CDR1 is KGHDR and CDR2 is SFDVKD in the germline V gene. This CDR3 has 16 residues.

This clonotype occurred many times. The V and J genes are TRBV28 and TRBJ2-1; D is possibly TRBD2 (5 bases). There are 15 residues in the CDR3. Germline V gives CDR1 MDHEN, CDR2 SYDVKM. V was trimmed by 2 bases and J by 6 bases, leaving 14 bases between them. The chain's CDR3 is CASSLRWLRGNEQFF. The CDR3 coding sequence is TGTGCCAGCAGTTTAAGATGGTTACGGGGCAATGAGCAGTTCTTC.

This clonotype has at least ten counts. The rearrangement links TRBV3-1 to TRBJ2-3; D may be TRBD2 (5 bases). V lost 1 base and J lost 4, with 15 bases in between. The CDR3 has 16 amino acids. In germline, CDR1 is LGHDT, CDR2 YNNKEL (reference sequence). The CDR3, as DNA: TGTGCCAGCAGCCAAGGAATTCGGGGTTTCGCAGATACGCAGTATTTT. Translation: CASSQGIRGFADTQYF.

The sample holds a few counts of this clonotype. The chain carries TRBV12-3 or TRBV12-4 and TRBJ2-1; D call uncertain. V was pared by 3 bases and J by 9 bases, with 9 bases between. The CDR3 has 12 amino acids. As DNA, the CDR3 is TGTGCCAGCAGTTTGTCGTCTGGTGAGCAGTTCTTC. This sequence encodes CASSLSSGEQFF.

The V gene is TRBV5-1, the J gene TRBJ1-5; 9 bases line up with TRBD1. The germline CDR1 and CDR2 sequences are SGHRS and YFSETQ. The ends lost 2 bases at V and 7 bases at J; junction bases unmatched: 1. This CDR3 spans 13 amino acids. CDR3 in DNA: TGCGCCAGCAGCTTCACAGGGGGCCAGCCCCAGCATTTT. Residues: CASSFTGGQPQHF.

This clonotype was counted many times. V and J are TRBV3-1 and TRBJ2-7; D gene unclear. Germline loops: CDR1 LGHDT, CDR2 YNNKEL (reference sequence). The CDR3 is 11 amino acids. Trimming stripped 6 bases from V and 6 bases from J, with 9 bases between. As DNA, the CDR3 is TGTGCCAGCAGTTTCGGGCCCGAGCAGTACTTC. It is translated as CASSFGPEQYF.

The chain joins TRBV5-1 to TRBJ2-5; D possibly matches TRBD1 or TRBD2 (5 bases each). The CDR3 contains 14 residues. V dropped 4 bases and J dropped 0 bases, with 10 bases sitting between them. Germline V gene sequence: CDR1 SGHRS, CDR2 YFSETQ. CDR3 sequence (DNA): TGCGCCAGCAGCGGGGCGGACTACCAAGAGACCCAGTACTTC. Its protein product is CASSGADYQETQYF. The entire variable domain, with the rest obtained from reference TRBV5-1 and TRBJ2-5, is as follows: KAGVTQTPRYLIKTRGQQVTLSCSPISGHRSVSWYQQTPGQGLQFLFEYFSETQRNKGNFPGRFSGRQFSNSRSEMNVSTLELGDSALYLCASSGADYQETQYFGPGTRLLVL.

This clonotype was observed many times. The V and J genes are TRBV11-2 and TRBJ1-1; D gene uncertain. CDR1 and CDR2 (germline): SGHAT, FQNNGV. Trimming removed 5 bases from V and 3 bases from J, with 16 bases in between. The CDR3 length is 15 residues. The CDR3 spells CASSLTSWSDTEAFF. Written as DNA, the CDR3 is TGTGCCAGCAGCCTAACCTCATGGTCGGACACTGAAGCTTTCTTT.

The table lists this clonotype with many counts. The chain recombines TRBV10-3 with TRBJ2-3, with D hard to call. Germline assignment: CDR1 ENHRY and CDR2 SYGVKD. The V end was cut by 4 bases, the J end by 0 bases, with 8 bases between. The CDR3 has 14 amino acids. The CDR3, as DNA: TGTGCCATCAGTGGCAGTGGCAGCACAGATACGCAGTATTTT. Protein sequence: CAISGSGSTDTQYF.

This clonotype occurred many times. The chain couples TRBV6-5 to TRBJ2-3; D unclear. Looked up from germline, CDR1 is MNHEY and CDR2 is SVGAGI. The V and J ends lost 6 bases and 4 bases respectively, with 5 bases between them. The CDR3 totals 11 residues. CDR3 sequence (DNA): TGTGCCAGCAGGGAGTCAGATACGCAGTATTTT. Translated, it gives CASRESDTQYF.